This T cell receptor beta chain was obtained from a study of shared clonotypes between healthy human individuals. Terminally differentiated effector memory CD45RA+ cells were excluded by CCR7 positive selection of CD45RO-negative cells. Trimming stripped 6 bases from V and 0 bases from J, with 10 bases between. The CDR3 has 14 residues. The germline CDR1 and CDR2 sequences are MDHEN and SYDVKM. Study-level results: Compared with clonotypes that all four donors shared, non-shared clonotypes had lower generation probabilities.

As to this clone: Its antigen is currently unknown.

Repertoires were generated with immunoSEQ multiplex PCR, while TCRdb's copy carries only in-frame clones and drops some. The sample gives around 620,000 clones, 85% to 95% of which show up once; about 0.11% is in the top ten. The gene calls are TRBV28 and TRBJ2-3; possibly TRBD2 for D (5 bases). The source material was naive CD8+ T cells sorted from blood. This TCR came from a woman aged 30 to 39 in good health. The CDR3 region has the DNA TGTGCCAGCAGCCCGACTACAAGCACAGATACGCAGTATTTT. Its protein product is CASSPTTSTDTQYF. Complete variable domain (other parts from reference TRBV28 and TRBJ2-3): DVKVTQSSRYLVKRTGEKVFLECVQDMDHENMFWYRQDPGLGLRLIYFSYDVKMKEKGDIPEGYSVSREKKERFSLILESASTNQTSMYLCASSPTTSTDTQYFGPGTRLTVL.